The present entry profiles one T cell receptor (beta chain) with its context. This entry comes from a study of T cells expressing NK-cell markers. TCRdb re-called the 5' RACE reads, yielding one record per CDR3 amino acid sequence without DNA. There are about 260,000 distinct CDR3 sequences in the sample, with around 0.4% held by the top ten. This CDR3 comprises 13 residues. Germline V gene sequence: CDR1 SQVTM, CDR2 ANQGSEA. The rearrangement links TRBV29-1 to TRBJ1-1; TCRdb picks TRBD1, but there is no DNA to check that call. The sample comprised blood T cells: a sorted CD56 or NKG2C T cell subset, CD4+ or CD8+ T cells, or bulk PBMC T cells (not recorded which). This clonotype was sampled from a man between 18 and 35 years old in good health. The CDR3 here is CSVVGQGNTEAFF.